This TCR beta chain was sequenced during a study of blood T cell repertoires in COVID-19. In the study overall: PBMCs, B-cell-depleted T cells, or T cells provided the cDNA or gDNA that made up the material.

Per the original data handling: Cell counts per sample came from amplifying reference gene primers. Produced via immunoSEQ multiplex PCR; TCRdb's table is partial and in-frame only. Clone size and V and J calls were adopted from that table, with D and trimming inferred from the DNA. Altogether 70,000 to 100,000 clones are present, roughly 80% being singletons, with the ten largest covering about 14%. The sequencing input was peripheral blood. The clonotype comes from a woman aged 80 or older with acute or convalescent COVID-19.

The CDR3 DNA reads as TGTGCCAGCAGCTTAGAAGTCGGTCCGGGTGGTGAGCAGTTCTTC. It codes for CASSLEVGPGGEQFF. V usage is TRBV11-3 and J usage is TRBJ2-1; no clear D. The V end was cut by 0 bases, the J end by 9 bases, with 15 bases between. This CDR3 is built from 15 residues. Germline V lookup: CDR1 SGHNT, CDR2 YENEEA.